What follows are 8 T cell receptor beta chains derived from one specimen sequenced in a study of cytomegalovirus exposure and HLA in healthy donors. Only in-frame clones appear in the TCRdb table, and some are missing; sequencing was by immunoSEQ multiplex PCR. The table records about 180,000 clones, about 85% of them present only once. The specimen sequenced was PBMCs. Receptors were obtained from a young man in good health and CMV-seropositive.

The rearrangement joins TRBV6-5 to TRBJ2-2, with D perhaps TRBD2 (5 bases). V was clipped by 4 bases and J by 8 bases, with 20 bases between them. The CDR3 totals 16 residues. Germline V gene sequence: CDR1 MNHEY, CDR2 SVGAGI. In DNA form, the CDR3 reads TGTGCCAGCAGTTCCCACTACCGGGGAAAGGGAGGGGAGCTGTTTTTT. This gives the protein CASSSHYRGKGGELFF.

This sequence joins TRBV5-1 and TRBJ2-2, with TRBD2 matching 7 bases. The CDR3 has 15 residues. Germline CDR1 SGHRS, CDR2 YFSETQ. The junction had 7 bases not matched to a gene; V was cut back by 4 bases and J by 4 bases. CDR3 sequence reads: CASSLRREGTGELFF. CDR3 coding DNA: TGCGCCAGCAGCCTCCGGAGGGAGGGCACCGGGGAGCTGTTTTTT. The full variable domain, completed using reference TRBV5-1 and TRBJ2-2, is KAGVTQTPRYLIKTRGQQVTLSCSPISGHRSVSWYQQTPGQGLQFLFEYFSETQRNKGNFPGRFSGRQFSNSRSEMNVSTLELGDSALYLCASSLRREGTGELFFGEGSRLTVL.

CDR3 bases: TGCGCCAGCAGCCAAGTGGGTAGGGGAGGGGATGGCTACACCTTC. Its translation: CASSQVGRGGDGYTF. V and J are TRBV4-1 and TRBJ1-2, with D maybe TRBD1 (5 bases). The CDR3 runs 15 residues. Deletions cut 1 base from V and 6 bases from J, with 15 bases between. Germline values: CDR1 MGHRA, CDR2 YSYEKL.

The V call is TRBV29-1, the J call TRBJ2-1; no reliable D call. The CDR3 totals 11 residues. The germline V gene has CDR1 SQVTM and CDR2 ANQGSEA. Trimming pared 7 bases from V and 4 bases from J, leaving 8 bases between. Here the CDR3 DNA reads TGCAGCGCCGGAGCGTACAATGAGCAGTTCTTC. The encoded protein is CSAGAYNEQFF.

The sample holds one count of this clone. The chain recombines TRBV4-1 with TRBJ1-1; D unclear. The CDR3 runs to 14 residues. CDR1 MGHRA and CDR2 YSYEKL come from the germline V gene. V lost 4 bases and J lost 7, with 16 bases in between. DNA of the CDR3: TGCGCCAGCAGCCGAGAGCGGACTGGGTATGAAGCTTTCTTT. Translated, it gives CASSRERTGYEAFF.

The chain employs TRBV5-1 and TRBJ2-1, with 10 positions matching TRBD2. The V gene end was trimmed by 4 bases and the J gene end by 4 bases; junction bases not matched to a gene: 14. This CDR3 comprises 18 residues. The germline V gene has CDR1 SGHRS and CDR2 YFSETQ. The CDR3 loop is CASSPPRAGGPSYNEQFF. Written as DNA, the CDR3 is TGCGCCAGCAGCCCTCCTCGAGCGGGGGGGCCCTCATACAATGAGCAGTTCTTC.

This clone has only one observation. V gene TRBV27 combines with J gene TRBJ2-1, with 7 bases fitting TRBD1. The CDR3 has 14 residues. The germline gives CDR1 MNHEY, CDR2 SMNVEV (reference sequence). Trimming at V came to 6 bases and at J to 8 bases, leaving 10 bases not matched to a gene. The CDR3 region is CASSSGQRAYEQFF. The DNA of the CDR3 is TGTGCCAGCAGCTCGGGACAGAGGGCTTATGAGCAGTTCTTC.

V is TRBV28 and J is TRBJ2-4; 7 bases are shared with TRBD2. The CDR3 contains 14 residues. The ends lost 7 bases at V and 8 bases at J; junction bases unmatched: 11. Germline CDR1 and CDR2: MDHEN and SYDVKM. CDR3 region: CASNAPASGYIQYF. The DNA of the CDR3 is TGTGCCAGCAACGCCCCGGCTAGCGGTTACATTCAGTACTTC.